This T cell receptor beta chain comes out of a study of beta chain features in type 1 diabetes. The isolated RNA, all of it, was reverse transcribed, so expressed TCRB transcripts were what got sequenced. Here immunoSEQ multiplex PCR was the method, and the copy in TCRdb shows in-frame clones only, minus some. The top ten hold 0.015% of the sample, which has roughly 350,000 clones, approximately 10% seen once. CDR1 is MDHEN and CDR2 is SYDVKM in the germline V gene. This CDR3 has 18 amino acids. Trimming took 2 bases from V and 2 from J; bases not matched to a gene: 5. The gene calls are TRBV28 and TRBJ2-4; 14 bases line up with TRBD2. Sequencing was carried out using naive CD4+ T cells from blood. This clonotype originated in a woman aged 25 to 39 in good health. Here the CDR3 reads CASSLGTSGSRTKNIQYF. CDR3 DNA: TGTGCCAGCAGTTTAGGGACTAGCGGGAGTAGGACCAAAAACATTCAGTACTTC.